Included here is one T cell receptor beta chain sequence, with context. This entry belongs to a study of sequential checkpoint blockade in melanoma. In the study overall: Arm A got nivolumab then ipilimumab; arm B the reverse, 1:1. Both treatment sequences were followed by maintenance nivolumab.

This CDR3 spans 11 amino acids. Trimming removed 7 bases at V and 5 bases at J, with 6 bases between. CDR1 is ENHRY and CDR2 is SYGVKD in the germline V gene. Described treatment: randomized to nivolumab then ipilimumab (arm A) or the reverse (arm B). No patient had prior DNA-damaging chemotherapy. Generated by immunoSEQ multiplex PCR, the TCRdb table keeps only in-frame clones and is missing some. The sample consists of around 40,000 clones, 75% to 90% of them appearing once. The source was CD8+ T cells sorted from blood (inferred from file names), collected from a patient given nivolumab and ipilimumab in sequence. This chain links TRBV10-3 with TRBJ2-1; the D is unclear. The clonotype was recovered from a human donor with melanoma. The CDR3 is CAINQNNEQFF. The CDR3 DNA sequence: TGTGCCATCAATCAGAACAATGAGCAGTTCTTC.